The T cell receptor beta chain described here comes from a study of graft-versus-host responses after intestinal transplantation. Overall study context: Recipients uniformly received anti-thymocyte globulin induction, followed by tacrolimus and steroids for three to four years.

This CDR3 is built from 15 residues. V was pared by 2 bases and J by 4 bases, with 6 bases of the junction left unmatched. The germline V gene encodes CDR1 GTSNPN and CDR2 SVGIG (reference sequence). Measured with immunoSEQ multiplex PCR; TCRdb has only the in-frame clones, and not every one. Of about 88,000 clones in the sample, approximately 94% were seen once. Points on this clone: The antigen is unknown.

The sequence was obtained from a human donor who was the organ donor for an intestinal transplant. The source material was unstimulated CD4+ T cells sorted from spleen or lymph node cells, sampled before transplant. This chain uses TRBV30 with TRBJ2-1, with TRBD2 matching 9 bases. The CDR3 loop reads CAWSLIAGDYNEQFF. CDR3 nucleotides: TGTGCCTGGAGTCTGATAGCGGGAGATTACAATGAGCAGTTCTTC.